Following are 30 T cell receptor beta chains from one sample sequenced in a study of early T cells in non-severe SARS-CoV-2 infection. TCRdb independently ran MiXCR on the 5' RACE reads; one entry per CDR3 protein. The table includes around 31,000 distinct CDR3 sequences, approximately 5.3% detected once. The specimen sequenced was whole blood. These receptors came from an adult who was a healthcare worker with PCR-confirmed SARS-CoV-2 infection or an uninfected control (not recorded which).

This rearrangement joins TRBV20-1 to TRBJ2-4; D is unclear. Deletions cut 6 bases from V and 3 bases from J, with 12 bases between. Per germline, CDR1 DFQATT and CDR2 SNEGSKA (reference sequence). The CDR3 sequence is 13 residues long. CDR3 nucleotides: TGCAGTGCCACACACGCGGTCAAAAACATTCAGTACTTC. Its translation: CSATHAVKNIQYF.

The CDR3 loop is CASSLDSQESYTF. CDR3 nucleotide sequence: TGTGCCAGCAGCTTAGACTCCCAAGAGAGCTACACCTTC. The chain carries TRBV2 and TRBJ1-2; D unclear. The length of the CDR3 is 13 residues. V was shortened by 6 bases and J by 9 bases, with 17 bases between the two germline ends. Per the germline V gene, CDR1 is SNHLY and CDR2 is FYNNEI.

This clonotype was counted a few times. This sequence joins TRBV7-3 and TRBJ2-5; D uncertain. The CDR3 is 13 residues long. Germline V gene lookup returns CDR1 SGHTA and CDR2 FQGTGA. V was trimmed by 0 bases and J by 0 bases, leaving 2 bases between them. The CDR3 spells CASSLTYQETQYF. DNA for the CDR3: TGTGCCAGCAGCTTAACGTACCAAGAGACCCAGTACTTC.

This clonotype was seen at least ten times. V and J are TRBV27 and TRBJ2-3; D remains ambiguous. Germline V gene lookup returns CDR1 MNHEY and CDR2 SMNVEV (reference sequence). The CDR3 extends over 13 amino acids. Trimming pared 6 bases from V and 4 bases from J, leaving 11 bases between. CDR3 bases: TGTGCCAGCAGCGTGTATGGGGCAGATACGCAGTATTTT. Its translation is CASSVYGADTQYF.

Many counts were recorded for this clonotype. The chain has TRBV6-7 and TRBJ1-1, with D uncertain. TRBV6-7 is an ORF, with its function uncertain. The length of the CDR3 is 18 residues. V gave up 0 bases and J gave up 3 bases, with 20 bases separating them. CDR3 protein: CASSYSTTIPPEDTEAFF. The CDR3 DNA reads as TGTGCCAGCAGTTACTCGACAACTATACCCCCCGAGGACACTGAAGCTTTCTTT.

This clonotype was picked up many times. The chain is built from TRBV28 and TRBJ2-7, with a possible D match to TRBD2 (7 bases). CDR3 length equals 12 residues. Trimming removed 11 bases at V and 3 bases at J, with 14 bases between. Germline CDR1 MDHEN, CDR2 SYDVKM. This chain's CDR3 is CAWGGGSYEQYF. DNA of the CDR3: TGTGCCTGGGGGGGCGGGAGCTACGAGCAGTACTTC.

This clonotype was detected ten times or more. The rearrangement links TRBV27 to TRBJ1-5; 7 bases are a match to TRBD1. The trim removed 4 bases at V and 6 bases at J, leaving 12 bases unmatched. The CDR3 is 16 amino acids. Germline V gene data show CDR1 as MNHEY and CDR2 as SMNVEV (reference sequence). CDR3 in amino acids: CASSSTGAGSAQPQHF. CDR3 bases: TGTGCCAGCAGTTCAACAGGGGCCGGTTCAGCTCAGCCCCAGCATTTT.

In this sample, this clonotype turned up a few times. The chain combines TRBV27 with TRBJ1-2, with 8 bases identical to TRBD1. The CDR3 has 13 amino acids. After removal of 4 bases from V and 5 bases from J, the junction contained 3 bases not matched to a gene. From germline, CDR1 is MNHEY and CDR2 SMNVEV (reference sequence). CDR3 residues: CASSSTGGYGYTF. For the CDR3, the DNA is TGTGCCAGCAGTTCTACAGGGGGATATGGCTACACCTTC.

This clonotype was observed a few times. This sequence joins TRBV7-8 and TRBJ2-4, with D tentatively TRBD1 (6 bases). The CDR3 extends over 15 amino acids. Per germline, CDR1 SGHVS and CDR2 FQNEAQ. The V end lost 4 bases, the J end lost 5 bases, and 15 bases lay between the germline ends. The CDR3 DNA reads TGTGCCAGCAGCTCCTCCCCTCGACAGGAAAACATTCAGTACTTC. It translates to CASSSSPRQENIQYF.

The chain carries TRBV2 and TRBJ2-5; D is unresolved. The V and J ends lost 1 base and 2 bases respectively, with 2 bases between them. There are 12 residues in the CDR3. In germline, CDR1 is SNHLY, CDR2 FYNNEI. The CDR3 DNA sequence: TGTGCCAGCAGTGAAGAGCAAGAGACCCAGTACTTC. This codes for CASSEEQETQYF.

This clonotype was counted a few times. V and J are TRBV29-1 and TRBJ2-5; D not resolved. Trimming removed 4 bases from V and 2 bases from J, with 11 bases in between. The CDR3 contains 13 residues. From germline, CDR1 is SQVTM and CDR2 ANQGSEA. DNA for the CDR3: TGCAGCGTTGGCCCGCTAGTTCAAGAGACCCAGTACTTC. The encoded protein is CSVGPLVQETQYF.

This clonotype was recorded at least ten times. The CDR3 here is CASSSDSQNSPLHF. CDR3 bases: TGTGCCAGCAGCTCGGACAGTCAAAATTCACCCCTCCACTTT. This sequence joins TRBV7-9 and TRBJ1-6; tentative D call: TRBD1 (6 bases). Germline V gene sequence: CDR1 SEHNR, CDR2 FQNEAQ (reference sequence). The CDR3 consists of 14 residues. The ends were cut back, 4 bases at V and 7 bases at J, with 11 bases in the middle.

J is TRBJ2-1 and V is TRBV5-1, with TRBD2 as a possible D gene (5 bases). This CDR3 is built from 17 residues. CDR1 is SGHRS and CDR2 is YFSETQ in the germline V gene. V lost 1 base, J lost 0 bases, and 14 bases lay in between. The CDR3 region has the DNA TGCGCCAGCAGCTTGTTAGGCGGGCTTAGCTCCTACAATGAGCAGTTCTTC. This gives the protein CASSLLGGLSSYNEQFF. Combining the CDR3 with reference TRBV5-1 and TRBJ2-1 gives the whole variable domain KAGVTQTPRYLIKTRGQQVTLSCSPISGHRSVSWYQQTPGQGLQFLFEYFSETQRNKGNFPGRFSGRQFSNSRSEMNVSTLELGDSALYLCASSLLGGLSSYNEQFFGPGTRLTVL.

This clonotype was counted at least ten times. For the CDR3, the DNA is TGTGCCAGCAGTCCTAGCGGGGCCCCCAGCACAGATACGCAGTATTTT. The encoded protein is CASSPSGAPSTDTQYF. This chain links TRBV12-3 or TRBV12-4 with TRBJ2-3; 9 bases match TRBD2. The CDR3 runs 16 residues. The V segment lost 5 bases and the J segment 0 bases; nucleotides outside the gene matches: 6.

The chain combines TRBV10-3 with TRBJ2-6; D may match TRBD1 or TRBD2 (6 bases each). Germline assignment: CDR1 ENHRY and CDR2 SYGVKD. V was pared by 3 bases and J by 3 bases, with 21 bases between. The CDR3 has 19 amino acids. Here the CDR3 reads CAISELGNSGAFGANVLTF. The CDR3 DNA reads TGTGCCATCAGTGAATTGGGGAATTCGGGGGCATTTGGGGCCAACGTCCTGACTTTC.

This clonotype was observed at least ten times. The chain employs TRBV7-2 and TRBJ2-1; TRBD1 is a possible D gene (6 bases). The CDR3 has 15 amino acids. Germline CDR1 reads SGHTA; CDR2 reads FQGNSA. With 5 bases removed from V and 0 bases from J, the gap between germline ends came to 11 bases. In nucleotides, the CDR3 is TGTGCCAGCAGCCGAGGACAGAGCTCCTACAATGAGCAGTTCTTC. Encoded protein: CASSRGQSSYNEQFF.

This clonotype has a count of ten or more. The genes are TRBV20-1 and TRBJ2-6; D is unresolved. CDR1 and CDR2 from the germline V gene are DFQATT and SNEGSKA (reference sequence). The CDR3 has 15 residues. Trimming took 0 bases from V and 0 from J, leaving 6 bases between them. CDR3 sequence (DNA): TGCAGTGCTAGAGATACGGTCTCTGGGGCCAACGTCCTGACTTTC. Translating gives CSARDTVSGANVLTF.

Worth noting for this clonotype: One base away lies a much larger clone, so this may be a sequencing read error. The V gene is TRBV6-1, the J gene TRBJ2-7; D perhaps matches TRBD2 (5 bases). Germline values: CDR1 MNHNS, CDR2 SASEGT. The CDR3 is 15 amino acids. CDR3 sequence: CASSVGGQSSCEQYF. The CDR3 DNA reads as TGTGCCAGCAGTGTAGGCGGGCAAAGCTCCTGCGAGCAGTACTTC.

The chain combines TRBV28 with TRBJ2-7, with D maybe TRBD1 (6 bases). CDR1 MDHEN and CDR2 SYDVKM come from the germline V gene. This CDR3 region has 13 residues. V was shortened by 5 bases and J by 4 bases, with 12 bases between the two germline ends. The CDR3 region has the DNA TGTGCCAGCAGTCGACAGGCTCCATACGAGCAGTACTTC. Its translation: CASSRQAPYEQYF.

This clonotype has a count of ten or more. This sequence joins TRBV3-1 and TRBJ2-1, with D possibly being TRBD1 or TRBD2 (5 bases each). Germline V gene lookup returns CDR1 LGHDT and CDR2 YNNKEL (reference sequence). CDR3 size: 17 residues. The V end was cut by 0 bases, the J end by 0 bases, with 12 bases between. As DNA, the CDR3 is TGTGCCAGCAGCCAAGATTGGGACCCGAGCTCCTACAATGAGCAGTTCTTC. Amino acid sequence: CASSQDWDPSSYNEQFF.

At least ten counts were recorded for this clonotype. The V and J genes are TRBV3-1 and TRBJ2-7; possible D gene TRBD1, 7 bases. Germline CDR1 is LGHDT and CDR2 is YNNKEL (reference sequence). V was cut by 4 bases and J by 4 bases, with 17 bases left in between. This CDR3 has 15 amino acids. The CDR3, as DNA: TGTGCCAGCAGCCCGGGAGAGGGGGCGAGGTACGAGCAGTACTTC. Its translation: CASSPGEGARYEQYF.

The J gene is TRBJ1-6, the V gene TRBV7-9; unclear D gene. The V gene's germline CDR1 is SEHNR and CDR2 FQNEAQ (reference sequence). V gave up 2 bases and J gave up 6 bases, with 17 bases separating them. The CDR3 consists of 17 residues. The DNA for the CDR3 is TGTGCCAGCAGCTTATCGGCGACGGGCCGTCTTAATTCACCCCTCCACTTT. This encodes CASSLSATGRLNSPLHF.

This chain uses TRBV3-1 with TRBJ2-2; the D gene could be TRBD1 or TRBD2 (5 bases each). Per germline, CDR1 LGHDT and CDR2 YNNKEL (reference sequence). The CDR3 loop spans 16 amino acids. V lost 4 bases and J lost 4, with 16 bases in between. For the CDR3, the DNA is TGTGCCAGCAGCCGACTACCTGGGACCTCCACCGGGGAGCTGTTTTTT. Translated: CASSRLPGTSTGELFF. Based on the CDR3 plus reference TRBV3-1 and TRBJ2-2, the full variable domain is DTAVSQTPKYLVTQMGNDKSIKCEQNLGHDTMYWYKQDSKKFLKIMFSYNNKELIINETVPNRFSPKSPDKAHLNLHINSLELGDSAVYFCASSRLPGTSTGELFFGEGSRLTVL.

This clonotype is medium-sized (0.01 to 0.1%). Here the CDR3 reads CASSEGLASYNEQFF. Here the CDR3 DNA reads TGTGCCAGCAGCGAGGGACTAGCCTCCTACAATGAGCAGTTCTTC. V gene TRBV11-2 combines with J gene TRBJ2-1; TRBD2 matches 9 bases. With 5 bases clipped from V and 0 bases from J, the junction kept 2 bases outside the gene matches. Germline loops: CDR1 SGHAT, CDR2 FQNNGV. There are 15 residues in the CDR3.

In its sample, this clonotype is medium-sized. This sequence joins TRBV29-1 and TRBJ2-1; no definite D call. V lost 7 bases and J 1 base, leaving 8 bases between the germline ends. In germline, CDR1 is SQVTM, CDR2 ANQGSEA. This CDR3 has 12 residues. In DNA, the CDR3 is TGCAGCGGGATGACATCCTACAATGAGCAGTTCTTC. Its protein is CSGMTSYNEQFF.

The chain employs TRBV7-8 and TRBJ2-6; D ambiguous. The V gene lost 1 base and the J gene lost 0 bases, with 13 bases spanning the gap. The CDR3 is 18 residues long. The germline gives CDR1 SGHVS, CDR2 FQNEAQ. The CDR3 protein is CASSLEQLFSSGANVLTF. The CDR3 DNA sequence: TGTGCCAGCAGCTTAGAACAGCTTTTTAGCTCTGGGGCCAACGTCCTGACTTTC.

Sample share makes this clonotype medium-sized. This chain uses TRBV7-8 with TRBJ2-5; 7 bases map to TRBD1. This CDR3 has 13 residues. Per the germline V gene, CDR1 is SGHVS and CDR2 is FQNEAQ. J gave up 1 base and V 5 bases, and 1 base lay outside the gene matches. CDR3 DNA: TGTGCCAGCAGCGGGGACAGCCAAGAGACCCAGTACTTC. Translated: CASSGDSQETQYF.

This clonotype appeared many times. The chain combines TRBV19 with TRBJ1-5, with a tentative D call TRBD1 (5 bases). The CDR3 runs 16 residues. CDR1 LNHDA and CDR2 SQIVND come from the germline V gene (reference sequence). V was pared by 8 bases and J by 7 bases, with 24 bases between. The CDR3 loop is CASQNRIRGLSQPQHF. As DNA, the CDR3 is TGTGCCAGTCAAAACAGGATTCGGGGCCTTAGCCAGCCCCAGCATTTT.

This clonotype is medium-sized. The rearrangement joins TRBV2 to TRBJ2-1; 7 bases align to TRBD1. This CDR3 is 13 amino acids long. Germline values: CDR1 SNHLY, CDR2 FYNNEI. The junction had 1 base not matched to a gene; V was cut back by 3 bases and J by 5 bases. CDR3 bases: TGTGCCAGCAGTGATGGGACAGACAATGAGCAGTTCTTC. Amino acids: CASSDGTDNEQFF.

This clonotype was observed a handful of times. The DNA of the CDR3 is TGCGCCAGCAGCCGTCCTCAGGGGTCTAGCTCTGGGGCCAACGTCCTGACTTTC. This translates into CASSRPQGSSSGANVLTF. V is TRBV5-1 and J is TRBJ2-6, with D possibly being TRBD1 (6 bases). Trimming shortened V by 4 bases and J by 0 bases, and 17 bases separated the two germline ends. Germline-derived CDR1 and CDR2 are SGHRS and YFSETQ. There are 18 residues in the CDR3.